This TCR beta chain was found in a study of early T cells in non-severe SARS-CoV-2 infection. The library protocol tagged individual cDNA molecules with unique molecular identifiers. TCRdb fed the 5' RACE reads into MiXCR, producing one record per CDR3 protein. The sample shows about 48,000 distinct CDR3 sequences, roughly an eighth of them seen only once. Germline V gene lookup returns CDR1 MDHEN and CDR2 SYDVKM. The CDR3 consists of 12 residues. V was shortened by 3 bases and J by 6 bases, with 9 bases between the two germline ends. Sample: whole blood. This TCR came from an adult who was a healthcare worker with PCR-confirmed SARS-CoV-2 infection or an uninfected control (not recorded which). The chain joins TRBV28 to TRBJ2-7; D ambiguous. CDR3 bases: TGTGCCAGCAGTTTCCTCGTCCGCGAGCAGTACTTC. Residues: CASSFLVREQYF.